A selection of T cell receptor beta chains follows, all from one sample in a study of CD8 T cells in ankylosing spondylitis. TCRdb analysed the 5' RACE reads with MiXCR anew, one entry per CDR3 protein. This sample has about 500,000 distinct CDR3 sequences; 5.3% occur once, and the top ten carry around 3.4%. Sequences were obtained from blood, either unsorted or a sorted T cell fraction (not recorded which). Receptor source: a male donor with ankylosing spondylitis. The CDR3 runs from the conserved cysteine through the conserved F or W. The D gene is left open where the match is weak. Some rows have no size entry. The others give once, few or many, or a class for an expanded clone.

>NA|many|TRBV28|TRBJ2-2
TGTGCCAGCAGTTTATTTAGGCTAGTCGAGGCCGGGGAGCTGTTTTTT
CASSLFRLVEAGELFF
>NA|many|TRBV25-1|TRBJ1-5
TGTGCCAGCAGTGAGAGTCGGGGGGTTCAGCCCCAGCATTTT
CASSESRGVQPQHF
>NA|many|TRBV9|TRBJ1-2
TGTGCCAGCAGCCACGGGGGTGAAGGCTACACCTTC
CASSHGGEGYTF
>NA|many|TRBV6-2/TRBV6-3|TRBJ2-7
TGTGCCAGCAGTTTACTACGACTGGGCAGAGACCCCTACGAGCAGTACTTC
CASSLLRLGRDPYEQYF
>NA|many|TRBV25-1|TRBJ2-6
TGTGCCAGCAGTGTCGACTCTGGGGCCAACGTCCTGACTTTC
CASSVDSGANVLTF
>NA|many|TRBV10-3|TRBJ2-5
TGTGCCATCAGTGCGGGGGATTGGTCCCAGTACTTC
CAISAGDWSQYF
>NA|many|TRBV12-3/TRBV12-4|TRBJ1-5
TGTGCCAGCAGTTTGGTAGGGGGAGGTCGGAATCAGCCCCAGCATTTT
CASSLVGGGRNQPQHF
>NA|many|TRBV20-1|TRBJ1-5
TGCAGTGTATTGGGGAATCAGCCCCAGCATTTT
CSVLGNQPQHF
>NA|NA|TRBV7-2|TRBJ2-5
TGTGCCAGCACAAGGGGGAAGGTGGAGACCCAGTACTTC
CASTRGKVETQYF
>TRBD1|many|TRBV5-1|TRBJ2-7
TGCGCCAGCAGCCTAAGCCGACAGGGGGCCTCGTGGTACTTC
CASSLSRQGASWYF
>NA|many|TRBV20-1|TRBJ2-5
TGCAGTGCTAGAGATCCCAGGCTGAAGACCCAGTACTTC
CSARDPRLKTQYF
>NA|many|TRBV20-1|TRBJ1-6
TGCAGTGCTGCCCGCCCGGGTTCACCCCTCCACTTT
CSAARPGSPLHF
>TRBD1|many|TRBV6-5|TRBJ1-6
TGTGCCAGCAGTTACTCGCACAGGGGAGAGTCACCCCTCCACTTT
CASSYSHRGESPLHF
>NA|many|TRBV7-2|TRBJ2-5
TGTGCCAGCAGCTTAGGTTCAGGGTGGCAAGAGACCCAGTACTTC
CASSLGSGWQETQYF
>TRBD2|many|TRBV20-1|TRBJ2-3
TGCAGTGAGGGAGGGTCAGGCACAGATACGCAGTATTTT
CSEGGSGTDTQYF
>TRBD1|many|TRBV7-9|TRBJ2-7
TGTGCCAGCAGCGGGGACAGGGGGGCCTACGAGCAGTACTTC
CASSGDRGAYEQYF
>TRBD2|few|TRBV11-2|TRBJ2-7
TGTGCCAGCAGCTTAGAGGCTAGCGGGGGGTATTCCTACGAGCAGTACTTC
CASSLEASGGYSYEQYF
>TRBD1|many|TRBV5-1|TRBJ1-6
TGCGCCAGCAGCGAGGACAGGACTTCACCCCTCCACTTT
CASSEDRTSPLHF
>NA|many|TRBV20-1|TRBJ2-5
TGCAGTGCTAGCATTGAGGTTCGGGAGACCCAGTACTTC
CSASIEVRETQYF
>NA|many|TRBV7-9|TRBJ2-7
TGTGCCAGCAGCCCGCTTCAGGGTTTCCAACCCTACGAGCAGTACTTC
CASSPLQGFQPYEQYF
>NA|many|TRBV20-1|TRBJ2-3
TGCAGTGCTAGAGTTGGGAGCACAGATACGCAGTATTTT
CSARVGSTDTQYF
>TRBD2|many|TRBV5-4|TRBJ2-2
TGTGCCAGCAGCCCTCCGGGACTAGCGACCACCGGGGAGCTGTTTTTT
CASSPPGLATTGELFF
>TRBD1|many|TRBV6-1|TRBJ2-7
TGTGCCAGCAGTCGGGCCCAGGGACAGGGTAACTCCTACGAGCAGTACTTC
CASSRAQGQGNSYEQYF
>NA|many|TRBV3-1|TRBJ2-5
TGTGCCAGCAGCCAAGCTGGGGCGACCCAGTACTTC
CASSQAGATQYF
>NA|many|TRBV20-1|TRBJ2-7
TGCAGTGCTAGATCACCGGGACTTTCCGAGCAGTACTTC
CSARSPGLSEQYF
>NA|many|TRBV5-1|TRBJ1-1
TGCGCCAGCCGGTCGGGCCCCAACACTGAAGCTTTCTTT
CASRSGPNTEAFF
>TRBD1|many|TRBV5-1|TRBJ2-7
TGCGCCAGCAGCTGGGGACAGGGGAGTAGCGAGCAGTACTTC
CASSWGQGSSEQYF
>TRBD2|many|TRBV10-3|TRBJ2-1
TGTGCCATCAGTGAGTCGATCCTAGCGGGAGACAATGAGCAGTTCTTC
CAISESILAGDNEQFF
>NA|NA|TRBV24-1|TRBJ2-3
TGTGCCACCAGTGATGGAGGAGAATGGCAAGATACGCAGTATTTT
CATSDGGEWQDTQYF
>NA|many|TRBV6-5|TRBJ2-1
TGTGCCAGCAGTTACTCGAGGGGGGCCAATGAGCAGTTCTTC
CASSYSRGANEQFF
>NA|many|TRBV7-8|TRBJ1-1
TGTGCCAGCAGCCGACACGTAAGGGAGGTTGAAGCTTTCTTT
CASSRHVREVEAFF
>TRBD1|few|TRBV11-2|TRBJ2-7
TGTGCCAGCAGCTCCTCCCGGGACAGCTACGAGCAGTACTTC
CASSSSRDSYEQYF
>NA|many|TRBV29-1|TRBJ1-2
TGCAGCGTTGCCCGGACGCAAGGTTATGGCTACACCTTC
CSVARTQGYGYTF
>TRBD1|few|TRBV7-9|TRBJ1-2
TGTGCCAGCAGCTATGGACAGGGGGCCTATGGCTACACCTTC
CASSYGQGAYGYTF
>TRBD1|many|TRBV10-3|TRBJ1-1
TGTGCCATCAGTGAACAGGGGAGCACTGAAGCTTTCTTT
CAISEQGSTEAFF
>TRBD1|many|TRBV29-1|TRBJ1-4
TGCAGCGTCCGGCTAGACAGGGTGGGTGAAAAACTGTTTTTT
CSVRLDRVGEKLFF
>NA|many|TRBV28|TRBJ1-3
TGTGCCAGCAGTTTTTCCGGGACTTTGGCTGGAAACACCATATATTTT
CASSFSGTLAGNTIYF
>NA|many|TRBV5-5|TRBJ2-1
TGTGCCAGCAGCTTGGTGGCTAGGCGGCTCAATGAGCAGTTCTTC
CASSLVARRLNEQFF
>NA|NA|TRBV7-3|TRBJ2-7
TGTGCCAGCAGCTTAAGGAGTGGGCCTTCCTACGAGCAGTACTTC
CASSLRSGPSYEQYF
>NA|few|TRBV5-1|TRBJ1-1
TGCGCCAGCAGCAAGGGGACTGTGGGCACTGAAGCTTTCTTT
CASSKGTVGTEAFF
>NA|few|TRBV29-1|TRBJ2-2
TGCAGCGTATACTCCGGGACACTCTTTTTGAACACCGGGGAGCTGTTTTTT
CSVYSGTLFLNTGELFF
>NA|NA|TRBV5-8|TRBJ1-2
TGTGCCATGAGCCCTGCGAACGACTATGGCTACACCTTC
CAMSPANDYGYTF
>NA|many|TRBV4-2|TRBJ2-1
TGTGCCAGCAGCGTTTGGTCCAATCCCTCCTACAATGAGCAGTTCTTC
CASSVWSNPSYNEQFF
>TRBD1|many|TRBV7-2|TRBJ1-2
TGTGCCAGCAGCCCTTTCCCAGGGGGTACTAACTATGGCTACACCTTC
CASSPFPGGTNYGYTF
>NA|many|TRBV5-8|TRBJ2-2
TGTGCCAGCAGCTGGACCCTTGGGCAGGCCTACACCGGGGAGCTGTTTTTT
CASSWTLGQAYTGELFF